This TCR beta chain was profiled in a study of OX40 agonist ivuxolimab in advanced cancers. Study at large: Subjects had a mean age of about 61 years, with a range of roughly 20 to 80; more than 70% were male.

The cohort excluded patients with autoimmune disease history or systemic immunosuppression. For this clone: Its antigen remains unknown.

Germline V lookup: CDR1 SEHNR, CDR2 FQNEAQ (reference sequence). V was trimmed by 8 bases and J by 5 bases, leaving 16 bases between them. This CDR3 region has 14 residues. General study results and limits: At doses 0.1 to 3.0 mg/kg, CD4+ and CD8+ clones expanded. Expanded peripheral T-cell antigen specificity went undetermined.

Clones were sequenced by immunoSEQ multiplex PCR, and TCRdb holds only the in-frame ones, with some missing. Of about 79,000 clones detected, approximately 85% appear once; the ten largest clones hold 3.5% to 4.5%. The rearrangement joins TRBV7-9 to TRBJ2-1, with D perhaps matching TRBD2 (5 bases). Sample: CD4+ or CD8+ T cells sorted from blood, taken in a trial of the OX40 agonist ivuxolimab. The receptor was isolated from an adult with an advanced solid tumor such as melanoma, head and neck, liver or kidney cancer. CDR3 region: CASCPGSENNEQFF. In DNA form, the CDR3 reads TGTGCCAGCTGTCCGGGTAGCGAGAACAATGAGCAGTTCTTC.